What follows describes a single T cell receptor (beta chain). Its antigen is not identified. The data stem from a study of OX40 agonist ivuxolimab in advanced cancers. Study in general: Averaging about 60 years in age, with a range of roughly 23 to 85, the cohort was 82.7% male.

This CDR3 has 14 residues. Losses at the gene ends were 0 bases for V and 4 bases for J; bases not matched to a gene: 0. Germline values: CDR1 SGHTS, CDR2 YDEGEE. Profiling relied on immunoSEQ multiplex PCR, and the TCRdb table lists in-frame clones only, not all of them. Here the sample spans over 150,000 clones, around 94% being singletons. The study's findings and limits: Expanded clones were, on average, more numerous in CD8+ T cells than in CD4+.

The chain joins TRBV5-8 to TRBJ2-2; 7 bases fit TRBD1. The source material was CD4+ or CD8+ T cells sorted from blood, sampled in a trial of the OX40 agonist ivuxolimab. This TCR derives from an adult with an advanced solid tumor such as melanoma, head and neck, liver or kidney cancer. In DNA, the CDR3 is TGTGCCAGCAGCTTGGGACAGGGCACCGGGGAGCTGTTTTTT. It encodes CASSLGQGTGELFF.